The rows below give T cell receptor beta chains drawn from one sample of a study of OX40 agonist ivuxolimab in advanced cancers. Profiling relied on immunoSEQ multiplex PCR, and the TCRdb table lists in-frame clones only, not all of them. The sample consists of 81,000 or so clones, 85% to 90% of them appearing once. The specimen comprised CD4+ or CD8+ T cells sorted from blood, sampled in a trial of the OX40 agonist ivuxolimab. The receptors here all came from an adult with an advanced solid tumor such as melanoma, head and neck, liver or kidney cancer. Both conserved end residues are part of each CDR3.

j_gene: TRBJ2-7
v_gene: TRBV5-6
CDR3aa: CASSLGHGSEQYF

j_gene: TRBJ2-3
v_gene: TRBV4-3
CDR3aa: CASSQEPREDTQYF

j_gene: TRBJ1-6
v_gene: TRBV11-2
CDR3aa: CASSHNRVRNSPLHF

j_gene: TRBJ2-1
v_gene: TRBV6-1
CDR3aa: CASSETGTYNEQFF

j_gene: TRBJ1-5
v_gene: TRBV11-1
CDR3aa: CASSVNEDQPQHF

j_gene: TRBJ2-5
v_gene: TRBV7-9
CDR3aa: CASSLSETGTGLKTQYF

j_gene: TRBJ1-6
v_gene: TRBV7-2
CDR3aa: CASSLMRTINSPLHF

j_gene: TRBJ1-3
v_gene: TRBV9
CDR3aa: CASSPMSSGNTIYF

j_gene: TRBJ1-1
v_gene: TRBV6-1
CDR3aa: CASSEALGETEAFF

j_gene: TRBJ1-2
v_gene: TRBV5-4
CDR3aa: CASSFGQGNSGYTF

j_gene: TRBJ1-1
v_gene: TRBV13
CDR3aa: CASSLNQNTEAFF

j_gene: TRBJ2-1
v_gene: TRBV7-2
CDR3aa: CASSLAGKNEQFF

j_gene: TRBJ1-4
v_gene: TRBV27
CDR3aa: CASSRGTGIKGEKLFF

j_gene: TRBJ2-3
v_gene: TRBV5-8
CDR3aa: CASVQAGWGGWTDTQYF

j_gene: TRBJ1-5
v_gene: TRBV18
CDR3aa: CASSLQGNSNQPQHF

j_gene: TRBJ1-4
v_gene: TRBV5-1
CDR3aa: CASSAGTGDEKLFF

j_gene: TRBJ1-2
v_gene: TRBV23-1
CDR3aa: CASSQDRQGLYGYTF

j_gene: TRBJ1-5
v_gene: TRBV18
CDR3aa: CASSPTGQPNQPQHF

j_gene: TRBJ2-5
v_gene: TRBV10-1
CDR3aa: CASSESRAAQYF

j_gene: TRBJ1-1
v_gene: TRBV5-4
CDR3aa: CASRQGQANTEAFF

j_gene: TRBJ2-3
v_gene: TRBV9
CDR3aa: CASSSWTGADTQYF

j_gene: TRBJ1-3
v_gene: TRBV2
CDR3aa: CASRFGSAGNTIYF

j_gene: TRBJ2-1
v_gene: TRBV10-3
CDR3aa: CAISGGVGGYNEQFF

j_gene: TRBJ2-3
v_gene: TRBV28
CDR3aa: CASSLAGGRGDTQYF

j_gene: TRBJ2-7
v_gene: TRBV19
CDR3aa: CASSIGSAYYEQYF

j_gene: TRBJ2-5
v_gene: TRBV4-2
CDR3aa: CASSQTGLGETQYF

j_gene: TRBJ2-3
v_gene: TRBV7-2
CDR3aa: CATQAQGTDTQYF

j_gene: TRBJ1-5
v_gene: TRBV7-9
CDR3aa: CASSAQGRDQPQHF

j_gene: TRBJ2-4
v_gene: TRBV28
CDR3aa: CASSPAGDIAKNIQYF

j_gene: TRBJ1-1
v_gene: TRBV5-6
CDR3aa: CASSLAVTGGTEAFF

j_gene: TRBJ1-2
v_gene: TRBV7-2
CDR3aa: CASSLGRGYTF

j_gene: TRBJ1-4
v_gene: TRBV25-1
CDR3aa: CASSELRAEKLFF

j_gene: TRBJ2-1
v_gene: TRBV18
CDR3aa: CATQGNNEQFF

j_gene: TRBJ2-3
v_gene: TRBV7-3
CDR3aa: CASSLMETDTQYF

j_gene: TRBJ2-7
v_gene: TRBV21-1
CDR3aa: CASTLRQGKNEQYF

j_gene: TRBJ1-2
v_gene: TRBV6-5
CDR3aa: CASGRGGLGVTF

j_gene: TRBJ1-1
v_gene: TRBV5-4
CDR3aa: CASSSADRTEAFF

j_gene: TRBJ2-2
v_gene: TRBV5-1
CDR3aa: CASSPPGRTNTGELFF

j_gene: TRBJ1-3
v_gene: TRBV11-2
CDR3aa: CASSLMYSSGNTIYF

j_gene: TRBJ1-1
v_gene: TRBV11-2
CDR3aa: CASRGRATEAFF